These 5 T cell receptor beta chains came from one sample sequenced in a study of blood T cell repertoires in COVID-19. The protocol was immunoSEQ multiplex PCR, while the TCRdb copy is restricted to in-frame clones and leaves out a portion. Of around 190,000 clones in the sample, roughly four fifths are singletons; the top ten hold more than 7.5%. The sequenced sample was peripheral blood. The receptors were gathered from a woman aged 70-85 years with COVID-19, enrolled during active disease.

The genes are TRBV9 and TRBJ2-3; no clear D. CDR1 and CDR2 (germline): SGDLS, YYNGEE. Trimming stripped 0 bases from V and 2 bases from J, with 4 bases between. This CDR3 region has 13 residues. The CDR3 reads CASSVATTDTQYF. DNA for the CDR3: TGTGCCAGCAGCGTAGCTACCACAGATACGCAGTATTTT.

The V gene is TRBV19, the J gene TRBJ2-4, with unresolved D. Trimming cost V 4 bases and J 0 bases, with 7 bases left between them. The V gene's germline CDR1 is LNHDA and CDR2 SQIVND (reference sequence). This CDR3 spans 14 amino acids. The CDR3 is CASSNNLAKNIQYF. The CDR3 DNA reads TGTGCCAGTAGTAACAACCTAGCCAAAAACATTCAGTACTTC.

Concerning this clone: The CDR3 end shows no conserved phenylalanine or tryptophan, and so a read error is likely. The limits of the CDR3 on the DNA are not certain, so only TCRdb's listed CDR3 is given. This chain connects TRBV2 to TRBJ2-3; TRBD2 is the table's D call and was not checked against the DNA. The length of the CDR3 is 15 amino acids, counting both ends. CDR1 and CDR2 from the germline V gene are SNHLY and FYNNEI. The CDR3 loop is CASSETSGRGGRAFL.

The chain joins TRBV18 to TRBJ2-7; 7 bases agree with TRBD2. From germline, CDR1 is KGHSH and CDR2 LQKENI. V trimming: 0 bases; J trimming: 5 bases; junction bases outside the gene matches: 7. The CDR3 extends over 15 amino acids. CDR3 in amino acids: CASSPPTAGDHEQYF. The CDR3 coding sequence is TGTGCCAGCTCACCACCCACGGCGGGAGACCACGAGCAGTACTTC.

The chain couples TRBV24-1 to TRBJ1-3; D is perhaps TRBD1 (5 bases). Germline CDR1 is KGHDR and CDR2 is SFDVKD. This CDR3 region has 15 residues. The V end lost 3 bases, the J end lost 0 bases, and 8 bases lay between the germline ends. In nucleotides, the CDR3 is TGTGCCACCAGTGATGGTAGGGGCTCTGGAAACACCATATATTTT. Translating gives CATSDGRGSGNTIYF.